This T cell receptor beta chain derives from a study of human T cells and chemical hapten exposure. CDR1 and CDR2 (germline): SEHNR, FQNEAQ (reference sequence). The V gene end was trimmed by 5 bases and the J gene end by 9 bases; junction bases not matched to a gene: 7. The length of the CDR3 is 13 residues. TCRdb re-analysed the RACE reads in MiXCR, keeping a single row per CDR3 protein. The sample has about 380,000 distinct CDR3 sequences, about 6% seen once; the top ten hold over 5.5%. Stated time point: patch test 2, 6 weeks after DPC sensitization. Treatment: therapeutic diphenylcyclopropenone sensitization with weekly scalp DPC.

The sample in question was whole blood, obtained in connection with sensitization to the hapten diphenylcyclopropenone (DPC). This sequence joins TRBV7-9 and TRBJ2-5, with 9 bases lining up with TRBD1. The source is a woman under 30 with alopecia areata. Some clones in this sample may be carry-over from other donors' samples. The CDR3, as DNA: TGTGCCAGCAGCCAAGGGACAGGGACAGCCCAGTACTTC. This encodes CASSQGTGTAQYF.